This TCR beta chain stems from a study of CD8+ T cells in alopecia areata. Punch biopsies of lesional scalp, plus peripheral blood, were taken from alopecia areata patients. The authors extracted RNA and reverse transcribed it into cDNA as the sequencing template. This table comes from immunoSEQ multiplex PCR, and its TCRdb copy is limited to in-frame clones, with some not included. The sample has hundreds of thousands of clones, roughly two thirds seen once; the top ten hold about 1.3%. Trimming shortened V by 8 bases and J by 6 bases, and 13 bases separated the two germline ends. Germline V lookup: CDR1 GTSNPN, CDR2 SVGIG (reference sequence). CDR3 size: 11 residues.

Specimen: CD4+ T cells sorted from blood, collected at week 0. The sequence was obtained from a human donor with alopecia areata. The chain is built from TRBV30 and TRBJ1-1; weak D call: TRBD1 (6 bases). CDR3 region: CAGGRAAEAFF. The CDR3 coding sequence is TGTGCCGGGGGCCGGGCCGCTGAAGCTTTCTTT.